Following are 21 T cell receptor beta chains from one sample sequenced in a study of blood T cell repertoires in COVID-19. The data were produced by immunoSEQ multiplex PCR, yet TCRdb's version contains in-frame clones alone and is incomplete. The table shows about 290,000 clones, with about 90% occurring only once. Sequencing was performed on peripheral blood. The receptors come from a woman aged 25 to 39 with COVID-19, enrolled during active disease.

The chain carries TRBV19 and TRBJ2-3; 10 bases match TRBD2. The CDR3 length is 17 residues. Trimming took 0 bases from V and 10 from J; bases not matched to a gene: 13. Germline V gives CDR1 LNHDA, CDR2 SQIVND (reference sequence). The chain's CDR3 is CASSIEAGGPPAVAQYF. Written as DNA, the CDR3 is TGTGCCAGTAGTATAGAAGCGGGGGGGCCGCCTGCCGTCGCGCAGTATTTT. The entire variable domain, with the rest obtained from reference TRBV19 and TRBJ2-3, is as follows: DGGITQSPKYLFRKEGQNVTLSCEQNLNHDAMYWYRQDPGQGLRLIYYSQIVNDFQKGDIAEGYSVSREKKESFPLTVTSAQKNPTAFYLCASSIEAGGPPAVAQYFGPGTRLTVL.

The chain carries TRBV19 and TRBJ1-5, with 10 bases fitting TRBD1. The CDR3 contains 18 residues. The J segment lost 2 bases and the V segment lost 6 bases, leaving 13 bases of the junction unmatched. Germline lookup yields CDR1 LNHDA and CDR2 SQIVND (reference sequence). The CDR3 sequence: CASSMTYGTGDGNQPQHF. The CDR3, as DNA: TGTGCCAGTAGCATGACCTACGGGACAGGGGATGGCAATCAGCCCCAGCATTTT.

This sequence joins TRBV5-1 and TRBJ1-2; TRBD1 might be the D (5 bases). Deletions cut 1 base from V and 8 bases from J, with 18 bases between. The CDR3 has 15 residues. Germline CDR1 and CDR2: SGHRS and YFSETQ. The CDR3 is CASSLLGRGGEGYTF. The CDR3 nucleotides read TGCGCCAGCAGCTTGCTAGGTCGGGGGGGAGAAGGCTACACCTTC.

The rearrangement joins TRBV19 to TRBJ2-1; D perhaps matches TRBD2 (5 bases). Between the trimmed V and J ends, which lost 4 bases and 4 bases, there was a span of 14 bases. The germline V gene has CDR1 LNHDA and CDR2 SQIVND (reference sequence). The CDR3 has 15 residues. The CDR3 coding sequence is TGTGCCAGTAGTACAAGACTATCCCAATACAATGAGCAGTTCTTC. This codes for CASSTRLSQYNEQFF.

This rearrangement joins TRBV27 to TRBJ1-1; D may be TRBD1 (6 bases). The CDR3 length is 12 residues. The germline CDR1 and CDR2 sequences are MNHEY and SMNVEV (reference sequence). V lost 3 bases and J lost 8, with 10 bases in between. The CDR3 here is CASSFPGHEAFF. For the CDR3, the DNA is TGTGCCAGCAGTTTCCCGGGACACGAAGCTTTCTTT.

This clone occurred a few times. Its ends do not fully match the called genes, so a read error is possible. This rearrangement joins TRBV5-1 to TRBJ1-5; TRBD1 matches 11 bases. The CDR3 consists of 17 residues. CDR1 SGHRS and CDR2 YFSETQ come from the germline V gene. DNA of the CDR3: TGCGCCAGCAGCCGAATCCCCCGGACAGGGGGCAACCAGCCCCAGCATTTT. Translated, it gives CASSRIPRTGGNQPQHF.

J is TRBJ2-2 and V is TRBV19, with TRBD2 as a possible D gene (7 bases). This CDR3 has 14 amino acids. Trimming pared 7 bases from V and 1 base from J, leaving 10 bases between. Germline assignment: CDR1 LNHDA and CDR2 SQIVND (reference sequence). CDR3 loop: CASKGGRNTGELFF. CDR3 nucleotides: TGTGCCAGTAAGGGGGGGAGGAACACCGGGGAGCTGTTTTTT. The variable domain in full, completed from reference TRBV19 and TRBJ2-2, reads DGGITQSPKYLFRKEGQNVTLSCEQNLNHDAMYWYRQDPGQGLRLIYYSQIVNDFQKGDIAEGYSVSREKKESFPLTVTSAQKNPTAFYLCASKGGRNTGELFFGEGSRLTVL.

This chain uses TRBV7-9 with TRBJ2-1; 13 bases fit TRBD2. This CDR3 has 16 residues. CDR1 and CDR2 (germline): SEHNR, FQNEAQ (reference sequence). V gave up 4 bases and J gave up 2 bases; unmatched junction bases: 2. In DNA form, the CDR3 reads TGTGCCAGCAGCTCCGGGACTAGCGGGGCCTACAATGAGCAGTTCTTC. Translated: CASSSGTSGAYNEQFF.

The V and J genes are TRBV28 and TRBJ2-5; TRBD1 matches 7 bases. V shed 5 bases, J shed 1 base, and the junction held 4 bases outside the gene matches. This CDR3 region has 14 residues. Germline V gives CDR1 MDHEN, CDR2 SYDVKM. This CDR3 is CASSPPGGQETQYF. CDR3 nucleotide sequence: TGTGCCAGCAGTCCCCCAGGGGGCCAAGAGACCCAGTACTTC.

This chain uses TRBV5-6 with TRBJ1-1; 8 bases match TRBD1. V gave up 1 base and J gave up 3 bases; unmatched junction bases: 2. The V gene's germline CDR1 is SGHDT and CDR2 YYEEEE. This CDR3 region has 14 residues. For the CDR3, the DNA is TGTGCCAGCAGCTTGAACAGGGGGGACACTGAAGCTTTCTTT. Encoded protein: CASSLNRGDTEAFF.

The chain couples TRBV6-1 to TRBJ2-7, with TRBD2 matching 11 bases. Germline CDR1 and CDR2: MNHNS and SASEGT. CDR3 length: 16 residues. V dropped 0 bases and J dropped 9; count of bases not matched to a gene: 10. The CDR3 DNA reads as TGTGCCAGCAGTGAAGCTGGGCTAGCGGGGGGTCTGGGGCAGTACTTC. This gives the protein CASSEAGLAGGLGQYF.

This chain uses TRBV28 with TRBJ1-4; D uncertain. The CDR3 sequence is 12 residues long. Trimming removed 3 bases at V and 12 bases at J, with 11 bases between. Germline V gene sequence: CDR1 MDHEN, CDR2 SYDVKM. In DNA, the CDR3 is TGTGCCAGCAGTTTGTTGGGCAAGGAACTGTTTTTT. Translated: CASSLLGKELFF. Combining the CDR3 with reference TRBV28 and TRBJ1-4 gives the whole variable domain DVKVTQSSRYLVKRTGEKVFLECVQDMDHENMFWYRQDPGLGLRLIYFSYDVKMKEKGDIPEGYSVSREKKERFSLILESASTNQTSMYLCASSLLGKELFFGSGTQLSVL.

The V and J genes are TRBV2 and TRBJ2-7; D not resolved. CDR1 is SNHLY, CDR2 FYNNEI, per germline. This CDR3 comprises 13 residues. Trimming removed 3 bases at V and 2 bases at J, with 8 bases between. CDR3 nucleotides: TGTGCCAGCAGTGAGGATAGCACCTACGAGCAGTACTTC. Translation: CASSEDSTYEQYF. Using reference TRBV2 and TRBJ2-7 for the parts outside the CDR3, the full variable domain is EPEVTQTPSHQVTQMGQEVILRCVPISNHLYFYWYRQILGQKVEFLVSFYNNEISEKSEIFDDQFSVERPDGSNFTLKIRSTKLEDSAMYFCASSEDSTYEQYFGPGTRLTVT.

As for this clone: Other DNA sequences of this sample code for an identical CDR3. This sequence joins TRBV18 and TRBJ1-1; TRBD1 matches at 7 bases. The V gene's germline CDR1 is KGHSH and CDR2 LQKENI. The CDR3 length is 15 residues. With V trimmed by 0 bases and J by 1 base, 2 bases remained unmatched. The CDR3 is CASSPPGTANTEAFF. The CDR3 coding sequence is TGTGCCAGCTCACCACCCGGGACAGCGAACACTGAAGCTTTCTTT.

The chain employs TRBV5-4 and TRBJ2-1; 7 bases fit TRBD1. CDR1 and CDR2 (germline): SGHNT, YYREEE (reference sequence). The CDR3 is 12 residues long. The V and J ends lost 5 bases and 12 bases, in that order; junction bases with no gene match: 8. The CDR3 region is CASSSQGIGQFF. For the CDR3, the DNA is TGTGCCAGCAGTTCACAGGGGATTGGGCAGTTCTTC.

This clone was seen only once. The identical CDR3 is also encoded by other nucleotide sequences in the sample. The chain joins TRBV6-5 to TRBJ1-4; TRBD1 might be the D (5 bases). The germline V gene has CDR1 MNHEY and CDR2 SVGAGI. The V and J ends lost 4 bases and 7 bases respectively, with 7 bases between them. The CDR3 sequence is 12 residues long. CDR3: CASSSGGEKLFF. The CDR3 DNA reads as TGTGCCAGCAGTTCCGGGGGTGAAAAACTGTTTTTT.

The chain combines TRBV29-1 with TRBJ1-1; 7 positions agree with TRBD1. Germline CDR1 and CDR2: SQVTM and ANQGSEA. After removal of 7 bases from V and 4 bases from J, the junction contained 6 bases not matched to a gene. This CDR3 has 12 residues. CDR3 DNA: TGCAGCGCGACAGGGTCTTTCACTGAAGCTTTCTTT. Its translation is CSATGSFTEAFF.

V and J are TRBV28 and TRBJ2-7; D possibly corresponds to TRBD2 (6 bases). Germline V CDR1 and CDR2: MDHEN, SYDVKM. Trimming took off 4 bases at V and 6 bases at J, with 13 bases between the two ends. The CDR3 consists of 13 residues. CDR3 residues: CASSSGVPREQYF. CDR3 sequence (DNA): TGTGCCAGCAGTTCGGGGGTCCCACGCGAGCAGTACTTC.

This clone was counted a single time. This chain uses TRBV6-6 with TRBJ2-5, with 9 bases identical to TRBD1. Per germline, CDR1 MNHNY and CDR2 SVGAGI (reference sequence). The CDR3 covers 14 residues. Trimming removed 6 bases from V and 2 bases from J; junction bases left unmatched: 4. CDR3 region: CASSRDRGQETQYF. The CDR3 DNA reads TGTGCCAGCAGCCGTGACAGGGGGCAAGAGACCCAGTACTTC.

The V call is TRBV6-6, the J call TRBJ1-2; 8 positions match TRBD1. After removal of 7 bases from V and 5 bases from J, the junction contained 9 bases not matched to a gene. The CDR3 has 14 amino acids. Germline CDR1 is MNHNY and CDR2 is SVGAGI (reference sequence). The CDR3 coding sequence is TGTGCCAGCACCTCGGACAGGGAAGGGTATGGCTACACCTTC. Its translation is CASTSDREGYGYTF.

The chain is built from TRBV6-5 and TRBJ1-4; D is possibly TRBD1 (5 bases). Germline assignment: CDR1 MNHEY and CDR2 SVGAGI. CDR3 length: 15 amino acids. V was shortened by 10 bases and J by 8 bases, with 23 bases between the two germline ends. The CDR3 reads CATIRRRGLGEKLFF. The CDR3 DNA sequence: TGTGCCACAATCAGGAGGAGGGGTCTAGGGGAAAAACTGTTTTTT.